One and the same sample provided the 19 T cell receptor beta chains below, sequenced in a study of T cell responses to AZD1222 COVID-19 vaccine (dated by TCRdb to the early 2020s). According to the study, the label for this sample's time point signals: baseline before first vaccination. The protocol used for the library was the immunoSEQ multiplex PCR assay. TCRdb mirrors the immuneACCESS table, restricted to in-frame sequences. Some clones are absent from its copies; in checked studies, under half trace to an unresolved V gene, and the reason for the others is unknown. This sample comprises about 160,000 clones, roughly 86% of them detected only once. The top ten constitute approximately 5.7% of the sample. This material consisted of peripheral blood, taken on day 0 of AZD1222 vaccination. Receptor source: an adult in good health.

This clone was detected only a few times. This sequence joins TRBV7-3 and TRBJ1-6, with no clear D. Trimming stripped 0 bases from V and 6 bases from J, with 3 bases between. The CDR3 is 13 amino acids. Germline V gives CDR1 SGHTA, CDR2 FQGTGA. CDR3 coding DNA: TGTGCCAGCAGCTTAACTGGTAATTCACCCCTCCACTTT. Residues: CASSLTGNSPLHF.

The chain couples TRBV7-3 to TRBJ2-3, with D maybe TRBD2 (6 bases). V lost 5 bases and J 0 bases, leaving 12 bases between the germline ends. CDR3 length: 15 residues. Germline assignment: CDR1 SGHTA and CDR2 FQGTGA. CDR3 amino acids: CASSAGGSSTDTQYF. In DNA form, the CDR3 reads TGTGCCAGCAGCGCCGGGGGATCTAGCACAGATACGCAGTATTTT.

This rearrangement joins TRBV2 to TRBJ1-3; unclear D gene. Germline V gives CDR1 SNHLY, CDR2 FYNNEI. Trimming cost V 7 bases and J 0 bases, with 16 bases left between them. The CDR3 runs to 16 residues. The CDR3 spells CASKTGRGISGNTIYF. The CDR3 nucleotides read TGTGCCAGCAAAACGGGCAGAGGGATCTCTGGAAACACCATATATTTT.

This chain uses TRBV28 with TRBJ2-7; D is possibly TRBD2 (6 bases). The CDR3 runs 10 residues. CDR1 is MDHEN and CDR2 is SYDVKM in the germline V gene. Trimming pared 11 bases from V and 7 bases from J, leaving 12 bases between. As DNA, the CDR3 is TGTGCCTCTCGGGAGTGTGAGCAGTACTTC. This gives the protein CASRECEQYF.

The chain uses TRBV4-3 and TRBJ1-5; D gene ambiguous. CDR1 is LGHNA, CDR2 YSLEER, per germline. The V and J ends lost 1 base and 3 bases respectively, with 10 bases between them. This CDR3 region has 15 residues. CDR3: CASSQVTGPNQPQHF. The CDR3 bases are TGCGCCAGCAGCCAAGTGACGGGTCCCAATCAGCCCCAGCATTTT.

The V call is TRBV27, the J call TRBJ1-1; the match to TRBD1 covers 10 bases. V trimming: 5 bases; J trimming: 11 bases; junction bases outside the gene matches: 11. The CDR3 runs 14 residues. Germline V CDR1 and CDR2: MNHEY, SMNVEV (reference sequence). CDR3 residues: CASSHKSTGGRAFF. CDR3 bases: TGTGCCAGCAGTCACAAATCGACAGGGGGCAGGGCTTTCTTT.

The chain joins TRBV11-1 to TRBJ1-2, with 8 bases matching TRBD1. V gave up 8 bases and J gave up 4 bases; unmatched junction bases: 12. Germline CDR1 and CDR2: SGHAT and FQDESV (reference sequence). The CDR3 is 15 residues long. CDR3 protein: CASALDRAVSYGYTF. As DNA, the CDR3 is TGTGCCAGCGCCTTGGACAGGGCGGTTAGCTATGGCTACACCTTC.

The rearrangement links TRBV6-6 to TRBJ1-5, with D unresolved. V lost 2 bases to trimming and J lost 2 bases, with 13 bases between them. Germline CDR1 and CDR2: MNHNY and SVGAGI (reference sequence). The CDR3 contains 16 residues. CDR3 nucleotide sequence: TGTGCCAGCAGTTACGGGCGGCCGTCTGGCAATCAGCCCCAGCATTTT. This codes for CASSYGRPSGNQPQHF.

The gene calls are TRBV3-1 (or the pseudogene TRBV3-2) and TRBJ2-7; weak D call: TRBD1 (6 bases). The CDR3 consists of 13 residues. CDR1 is LGHDT and CDR2 is YNNKEL in the germline V gene (reference sequence). The V end lost 3 bases, the J end lost 6 bases, and 12 bases lay between the germline ends. DNA for the CDR3: TGTGCCAGCAGCCAGACAGGAGGTGGCGAGCAGTACTTC. Translation gives CASSQTGGGEQYF.

CDR3 DNA: TGTGCCAGTAGTCCCCCCTCGGGGGGCGTCGACGAGCAGTACTTC. Amino acids: CASSPPSGGVDEQYF. V gene TRBV19 combines with J gene TRBJ2-7; weak D call: TRBD2 (7 bases). The CDR3 is made up of 15 amino acids. CDR1 is LNHDA, CDR2 SQIVND, per germline (reference sequence). The V and J ends lost 5 bases and 5 bases respectively, with 19 bases between them. Filled out from reference TRBV19 and TRBJ2-7, the complete variable domain reads DGGITQSPKYLFRKEGQNVTLSCEQNLNHDAMYWYRQDPGQGLRLIYYSQIVNDFQKGDIAEGYSVSREKKESFPLTVTSAQKNPTAFYLCASSPPSGGVDEQYFGPGTRLTVT.

The genes are TRBV28 and TRBJ1-1; a possible D gene is TRBD1 (6 bases). Germline CDR1 is MDHEN and CDR2 is SYDVKM. This CDR3 contains 15 residues. V lost 2 bases and J 3 bases, leaving 13 bases between the germline ends. The CDR3 DNA follows: TGTGCCAGCAGTTTACCTACAGGGTGGGACACTGAAGCTTTCTTT. Translated, it gives CASSLPTGWDTEAFF.

The rearrangement uses TRBV7-8 and TRBJ2-5; no clear D gene. Trimming pared 1 base from V and 3 bases from J, leaving 6 bases between. CDR1 and CDR2 from the germline V gene are SGHVS and FQNEAQ. The CDR3 has 13 residues. The CDR3 region is CASSLVVKETQYF. DNA for the CDR3: TGTGCCAGCAGCTTAGTGGTTAAAGAGACCCAGTACTTC.

The V and J genes are TRBV28 and TRBJ1-1; TRBD1 might be the D (5 bases). This CDR3 is built from 11 residues. The V end was cut by 7 bases, the J end by 11 bases, with 14 bases between. Per germline, CDR1 MDHEN and CDR2 SYDVKM. The CDR3 reads CASNGGVKAFF. For the CDR3, the DNA is TGTGCCAGCAATGGGGGAGTAAAGGCTTTCTTT.

The chain is built from TRBV7-2 and TRBJ1-2, with unresolved D. Trimming removed 3 bases at V and 2 bases at J, with 10 bases between. The CDR3 totals 14 residues. Germline loops: CDR1 SGHTA, CDR2 FQGNSA. DNA for the CDR3: TGTGCCAGCAGCTTGAGTCAACGGAACTATGGCTACACCTTC. Translation: CASSLSQRNYGYTF.

The rearrangement uses TRBV28 and TRBJ2-5; D might be TRBD2 (6 bases). Germline CDR1 and CDR2: MDHEN and SYDVKM. V was shortened by 6 bases and J by 3 bases, with 17 bases between the two germline ends. The CDR3 contains 15 residues. The CDR3 coding sequence is TGTGCCAGCAGCTCATGGAGGGGCACGGAAGAGACCCAGTACTTC. This gives the protein CASSSWRGTEETQYF.

The V and J genes are TRBV7-2 and TRBJ1-1; 7 nucleotides agree with TRBD1. CDR1 and CDR2 (germline): SGHTA, FQGNSA. CDR3 length: 13 residues. Trimming at V came to 5 bases and at J to 6 bases, leaving 6 bases not matched to a gene. CDR3 DNA: TGTGCCAGCAGCCCCCGAGACAGGGCTGAAGCTTTCTTT. Translating gives CASSPRDRAEAFF.

This chain links TRBV7-2 with TRBJ1-1; unclear D gene. With 1 base removed from V and 0 bases from J, the gap between germline ends came to 9 bases. Germline V gene sequence: CDR1 SGHTA, CDR2 FQGNSA. The CDR3 spans 15 residues. The CDR3 bases are TGTGCCAGCAGCTTAGATTCAGACTTGAACACTGAAGCTTTCTTT. Encoded protein: CASSLDSDLNTEAFF.

Only a few counts were recorded for this clone. The chain combines TRBV12-3 or TRBV12-4 with TRBJ2-3; 12 positions agree with TRBD1. V trimming: 11 bases; J trimming: 5 bases; junction bases outside the gene matches: 5. This CDR3 is built from 13 residues. The chain's CDR3 is CASGQGAGDTQYF. In DNA form, the CDR3 reads TGTGCCTCGGGACAGGGGGCAGGAGATACGCAGTATTTT.

The chain is built from TRBV5-5 and TRBJ2-1, with D possibly being TRBD1 or TRBD2 (6 bases each). This CDR3 contains 16 residues. V shed 0 bases and J shed 8 bases, with 18 bases lying between them. Germline values: CDR1 SGHKS, CDR2 YYEKEE (reference sequence). CDR3 protein: CASSLAARGPSDEQFF. As DNA, the CDR3 is TGTGCCAGCAGCTTGGCGGCCAGGGGACCTAGCGATGAGCAGTTCTTC.